The subject of this entry is one T cell receptor (beta chain). What it binds is unknown. The data derive from a study of shared clonotypes between healthy human individuals. Every contributor of samples was a Caucasian grown-up residing in Nashville, Tennessee. This CDR3 is built from 16 residues. Trimming shortened V by 3 bases and J by 4 bases, and 18 bases separated the two germline ends. Germline CDR1 reads LGHNA; CDR2 reads YSLEER. The sorted-subset replicate PCRs were given 150 to 200 ng DNA, which is 31,000 or so T cell genomes. Sequencing used immunoSEQ multiplex PCR; TCRdb keeps in-frame clones, though not all of them. The table includes around 2.5 million clones, under 95% detected once. General study findings and limits: In this cohort, only blood was sampled, and tissue repertoires likely differ. At large depth, rarefaction still showed sorted-subset sequencing to be incomplete.

The V gene is TRBV4-3, the J gene TRBJ1-2; weak D call: TRBD1 (5 bases). The receptor comes from a man younger than 35 in good health. Some clones in this sample may be carry-over from other donors' samples. Source material: naive CD4+ T cells from PBMCs. Sample subset: CD45RA+ positively selected. The CDR3 here is CASSHFSGDAGYGYTF. The CDR3 bases are TGCGCCAGCAGCCACTTCAGCGGGGACGCGGGCTATGGCTACACCTTC.